The TCR beta chain described here comes from a study of beta chain features in type 1 diabetes. This clone was seen a few times. V shed 2 bases and J shed 4 bases, with 13 bases lying between them. Germline CDR1 and CDR2: SGHTA and FQGTGA. This CDR3 region has 15 residues. Expressed TCRB transcripts got sequenced, as all isolated RNA was reverse transcribed. This table comes from immunoSEQ multiplex PCR, and its TCRdb copy is limited to in-frame clones, with some not included. The data show 300,000 or so clones, less than 9.5% seen once. The sequence derives from a woman aged 18-29 years in good health. The sequenced sample was central memory CD4+ T cells from blood. The chain has TRBV7-3 and TRBJ2-3; tentatively, D is TRBD1 (5 bases). The chain's CDR3 is CASSLQGHQADTQYF. The CDR3 DNA reads TGTGCCAGCAGCTTACAGGGCCACCAAGCAGATACGCAGTATTTT.